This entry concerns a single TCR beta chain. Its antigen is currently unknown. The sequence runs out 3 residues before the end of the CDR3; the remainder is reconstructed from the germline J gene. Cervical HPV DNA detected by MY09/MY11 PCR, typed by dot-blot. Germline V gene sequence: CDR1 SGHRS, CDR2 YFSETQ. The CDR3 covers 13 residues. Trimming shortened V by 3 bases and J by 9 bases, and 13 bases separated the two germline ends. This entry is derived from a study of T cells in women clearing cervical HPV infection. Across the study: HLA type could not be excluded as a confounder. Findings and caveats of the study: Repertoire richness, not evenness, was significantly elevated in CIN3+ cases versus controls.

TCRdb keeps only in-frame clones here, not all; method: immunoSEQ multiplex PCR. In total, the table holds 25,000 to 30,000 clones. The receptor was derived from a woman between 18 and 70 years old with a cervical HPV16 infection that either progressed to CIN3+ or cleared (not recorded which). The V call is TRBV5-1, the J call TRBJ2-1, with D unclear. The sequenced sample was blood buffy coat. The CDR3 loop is CASSSGSAGEQFF. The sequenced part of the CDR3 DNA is TGCGCCAGCAGCTCCGGGTCCGCTGGTGAG.